This T cell receptor (beta chain) was recorded in a study of human versus mouse CDR3 diversity and MHC coevolution. Data came from immunoSEQ multiplex PCR; TCRdb stores just in-frame clones and leaves some out. The repertoire holds more than 60,000 clones, with approximately 90% as singletons. The ends were cut back, 6 bases at V and 1 base at J, with 12 bases in the middle. Germline V lookup: CDR1 MNHNY, CDR2 SVGAGI (reference sequence). The CDR3 totals 14 residues. The sequenced material came from naive CD4+ T cells from blood. Subset of the sample: CD45RO-negative CD62L-positive naive CD4 T cells. The receptor's source is a person between 25 and 70 years old in good health. The chain carries TRBV6-6 and TRBJ1-1; weak D call: TRBD1 (5 bases). DNA for the CDR3: TGTGCCAGCAGCCAACAGGTAACGAACACTGAAGCTTTCTTT. Translated, it gives CASSQQVTNTEAFF.